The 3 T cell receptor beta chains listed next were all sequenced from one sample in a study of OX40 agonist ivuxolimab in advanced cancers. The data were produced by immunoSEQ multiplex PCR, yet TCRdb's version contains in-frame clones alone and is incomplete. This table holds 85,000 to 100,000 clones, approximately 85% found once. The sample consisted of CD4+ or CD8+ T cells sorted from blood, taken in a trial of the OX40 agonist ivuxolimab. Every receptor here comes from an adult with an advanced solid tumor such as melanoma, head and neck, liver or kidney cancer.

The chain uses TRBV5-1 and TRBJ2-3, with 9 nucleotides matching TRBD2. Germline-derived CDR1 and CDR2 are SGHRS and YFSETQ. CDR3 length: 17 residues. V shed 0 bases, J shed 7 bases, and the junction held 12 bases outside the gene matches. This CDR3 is CASSLAIVAGVGNTQYF. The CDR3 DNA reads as TGCGCCAGCAGCTTGGCCATCGTAGCGGGAGTCGGAAATACGCAGTATTTT.

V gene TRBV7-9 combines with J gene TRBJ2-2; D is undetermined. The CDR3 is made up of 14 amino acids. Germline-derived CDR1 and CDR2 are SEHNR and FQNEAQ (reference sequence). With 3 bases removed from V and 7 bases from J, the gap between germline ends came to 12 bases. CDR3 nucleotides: TGTGCCAGCAGCTTCGGTCCATTCGACGGGGAGCTGTTTTTT. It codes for CASSFGPFDGELFF.

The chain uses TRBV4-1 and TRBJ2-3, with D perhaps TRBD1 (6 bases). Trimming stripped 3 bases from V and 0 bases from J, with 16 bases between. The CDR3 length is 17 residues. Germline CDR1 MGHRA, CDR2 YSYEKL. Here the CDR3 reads CASSHFYGTTSTDTQYF. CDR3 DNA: TGCGCCAGCAGCCATTTTTACGGGACAACTAGCACAGATACGCAGTATTTT.